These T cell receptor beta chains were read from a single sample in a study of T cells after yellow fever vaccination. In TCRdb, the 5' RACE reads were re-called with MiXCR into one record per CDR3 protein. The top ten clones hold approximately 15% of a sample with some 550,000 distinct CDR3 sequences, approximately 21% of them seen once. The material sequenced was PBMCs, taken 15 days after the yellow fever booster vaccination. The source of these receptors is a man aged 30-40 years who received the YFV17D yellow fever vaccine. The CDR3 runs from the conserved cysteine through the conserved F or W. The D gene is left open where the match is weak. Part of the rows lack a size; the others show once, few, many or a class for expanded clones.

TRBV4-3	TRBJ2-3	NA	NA	TGCGCCAGCAGCCAAGATGAAGTAGGGTCCCTGCCGCAGTATTTT	CASSQDEVGSLPQYF
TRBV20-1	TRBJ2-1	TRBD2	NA	TGCAGTGCTAGAGATGGGGGGGGAGGGCCCTATGAGCAGTTCTTC	CSARDGGGGPYEQFF
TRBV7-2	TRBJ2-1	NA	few	TGTGCCAGCAGCTCTAGGGTAGACAATGAGCAGTTCTTC	CASSSRVDNEQFF
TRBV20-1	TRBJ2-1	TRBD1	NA	TGCAGTGCTTCGGACAGGAGTATTGTCTATGAGCAGTTCTTC	CSASDRSIVYEQFF
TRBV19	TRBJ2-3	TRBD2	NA	TGTGCCAGTAGTCCCCGACTAGCGGGAGTTACAGATACGCAGTATTTT	CASSPRLAGVTDTQYF
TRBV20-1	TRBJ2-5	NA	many	TGCAGTGCTAGAGATTGGGTTGGCGGAGAGACCCAGTACTTC	CSARDWVGGETQYF
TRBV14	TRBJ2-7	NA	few	TGTGCCAGCAGCCAAGCCAGGGGCGGAGAGCAGTACTTC	CASSQARGGEQYF
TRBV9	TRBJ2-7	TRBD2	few	TGTGCCAGCAGCACATGGACTAGTTCGGAGCAGTACTTC	CASSTWTSSEQYF
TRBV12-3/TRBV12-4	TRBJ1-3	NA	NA	TGTGCCAGCAGAACAGAGGGCTCTGGAAACACCATATATTTT	CASRTEGSGNTIYF
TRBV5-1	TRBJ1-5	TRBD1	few	TGCGCCAGCAGTTTTGGACAGGGTGGTCAGCCCCAGCATTTT	CASSFGQGGQPQHF
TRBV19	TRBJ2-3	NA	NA	TGTGCCGGAGGACAGCCTGGGGCAGATACGCAGTATTTT	CAGGQPGADTQYF
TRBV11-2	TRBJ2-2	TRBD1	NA	TGTGCCAGCAGCCGAATAGACAGGGCCCGAAGGGGGACCGGGGAGCTGTTTTTT	CASSRIDRARRGTGELFF
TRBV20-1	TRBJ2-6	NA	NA	TGCAGTGCTAGAGACAGGTTACAGACTGGGGCCAACGTCCTGACTTTC	CSARDRLQTGANVLTF
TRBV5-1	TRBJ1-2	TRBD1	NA	TGCGCCAGCAGCCGCTCAACAGGGGCTCAGGGCTACACCTTC	CASSRSTGAQGYTF
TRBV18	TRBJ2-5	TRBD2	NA	TGTGCCAGCTCACCACCAGCGGGATACCAAGAGACCCAGTACTTC	CASSPPAGYQETQYF
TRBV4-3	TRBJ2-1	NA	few	TGCGCCAGCAGCCAAGATTTGGTGAGATGGAATGAGCAGTTCTTC	CASSQDLVRWNEQFF
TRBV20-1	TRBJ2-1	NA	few	TGCAGTGCCCACGCGGGTAGCCTGTCACCCGAGCAGTTCTTC	CSAHAGSLSPEQFF
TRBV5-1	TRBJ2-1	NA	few	TGCGCCAGCAGCTTGGACTTCTATGAGCAGTTCTTC	CASSLDFYEQFF
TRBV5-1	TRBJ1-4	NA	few	TGCGCCAGCAGCGTGCAGGATGCAACTAATGAAAAACTGTTTTTT	CASSVQDATNEKLFF
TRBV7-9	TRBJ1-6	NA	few	TGTGCCAGCAGCTTAGCGTCGTATTCACCCCTCCACTTT	CASSLASYSPLHF
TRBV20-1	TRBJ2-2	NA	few	TGCAGTGCCAGGACGAACGGGGAGCTGTTTTTT	CSARTNGELFF
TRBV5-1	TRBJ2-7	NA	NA	TGCGCCAGCAGCGTCGGGACCCTCGAGCAGTACTTC	CASSVGTLEQYF
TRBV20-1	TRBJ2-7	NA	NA	TGCAGTGCTAGAGGGGATGCGTCGGGGGAGCAGTACTTC	CSARGDASGEQYF
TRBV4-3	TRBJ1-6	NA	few	TGCGCCAGCAGCCAAGATCCCGGCCCGGCCCATTCACCCCTCCACTTT	CASSQDPGPAHSPLHF
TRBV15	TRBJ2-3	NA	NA	TGTGCCACCAGCGGAAATCTAGCGGATACGCAGTATTTT	CATSGNLADTQYF
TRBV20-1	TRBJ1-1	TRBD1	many	TGCAGTGCTAGAGATCAGCAGGGGGTCACTGAAGCTTTCTTT	CSARDQQGVTEAFF
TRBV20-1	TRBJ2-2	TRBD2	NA	TGCAGTGCTAGAGTGCGGGAGTCCACCGGGGAGCTGTTTTTT	CSARVRESTGELFF
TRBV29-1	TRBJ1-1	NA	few	TGCAGCGTTGTAGGGGGGAACACTGAAGCTTTCTTT	CSVVGGNTEAFF
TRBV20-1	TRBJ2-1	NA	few	TGCAGTGCTCCCCTCGGCGGGCCCGCTTCCAATGAGCAGTTCTTC	CSAPLGGPASNEQFF
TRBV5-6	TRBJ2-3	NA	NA	TGTGCCAGCAGGAGGGAACCGGGGACAGATACGCAGTATTTT	CASRREPGTDTQYF
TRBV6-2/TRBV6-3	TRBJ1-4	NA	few	TGTGCCAGCAGTTATCGTCGGGTGGGCGGCAATGAAAAACTGTTTTTT	CASSYRRVGGNEKLFF
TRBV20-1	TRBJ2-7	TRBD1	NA	TGCAGTGCTAGAGATGGACAGGGGGCGTCCTACGAGCAGTACTTC	CSARDGQGASYEQYF
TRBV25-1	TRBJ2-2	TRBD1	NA	TGTGCCAGCAGTCCCGGGACAGGGGGCGCGGTAGGGGAGCTGTTTTTT	CASSPGTGGAVGELFF
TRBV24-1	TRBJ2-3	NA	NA	TGTGCCACCAGTGATAACGCATTTGGGGCTAACACAGATACGCAGTATTTT	CATSDNAFGANTDTQYF
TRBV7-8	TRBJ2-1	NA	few	TGTGCCAGCAGCTTCCTTAACGGAGCGTACAATGAGCAGTTCTTC	CASSFLNGAYNEQFF
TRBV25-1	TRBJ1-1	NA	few	TGTGCCAGCGTGGGTGGGCCAGGGACTGAAGCTTTCTTT	CASVGGPGTEAFF
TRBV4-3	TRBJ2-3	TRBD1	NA	TGCGCCAGCAGCATCTCCGGGACAGGGTCCACAGATACGCAGTATTTT	CASSISGTGSTDTQYF
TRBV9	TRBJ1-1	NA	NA	TGTGCCAGCAGCGTAGCCCAGAGGAGCCCTGAAGCTTTCTTT	CASSVAQRSPEAFF
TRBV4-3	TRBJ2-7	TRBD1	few	TGCGCCAGCAGCCAACAGACAGGGTCCTACGAGCAGTACTTC	CASSQQTGSYEQYF
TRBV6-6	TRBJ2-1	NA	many	TGTGCCAGCGCGGGATTAGGCCTGAATGAGCAGTTCTTC	CASAGLGLNEQFF
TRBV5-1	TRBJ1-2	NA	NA	TGCGCCAGCAGCGGGGGGCAGTCCTATGGCTACACCTTC	CASSGGQSYGYTF
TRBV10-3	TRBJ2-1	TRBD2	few	TGTGCCATCAGGGGACTAGCGGGAGACAATGAGCAGTTCTTC	CAIRGLAGDNEQFF
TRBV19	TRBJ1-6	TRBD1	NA	TGTGCCAGTAGTACTTCCCGCAGGGGGAATTCACCCCTCCACTTT	CASSTSRRGNSPLHF
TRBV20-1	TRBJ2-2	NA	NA	TGCAGTGCGAGGACAGCGGGAAAAGCCGGGGAGCTGTTTTTT	CSARTAGKAGELFF
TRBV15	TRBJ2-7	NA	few	TGTGCCACCAGCCTACGAACAGCGGGCCACTCCTACGAGCAGTACTTC	CATSLRTAGHSYEQYF
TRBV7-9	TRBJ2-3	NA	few	TGTGCCAGCAGCTCGGGGGTCCGCCGTACGCAGTATTTT	CASSSGVRRTQYF
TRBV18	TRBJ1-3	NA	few	TGTGCCAGCTCACCGGGCGACATGGGTGGAAACACCATATATTTT	CASSPGDMGGNTIYF
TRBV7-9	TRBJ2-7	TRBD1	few	TGTGCCAGCAGCTTATATCCCCGGACAGGGGATGCCGAGCAGTACTTC	CASSLYPRTGDAEQYF
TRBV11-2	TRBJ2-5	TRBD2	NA	TGTGCCAGCAGCTTACGTGCCCGGGGTAGGACATTAGCGGGGCAAGAGACCCAGTACTTC	CASSLRARGRTLAGQETQYF
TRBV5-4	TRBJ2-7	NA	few	TGTGCCAGCAGCTTGGTGGCTAGCGCTGGTTACGAGCAGTACTTC	CASSLVASAGYEQYF
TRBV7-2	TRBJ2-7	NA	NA	TGTGCCAGCAGCTCCGTAGGGAGCTCCTACGAGCAGTACTTC	CASSSVGSSYEQYF
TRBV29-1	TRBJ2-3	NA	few	TGCAGCGCAGGCGGAGGGGGAGGCCCCCACACAGATACGCAGTATTTT	CSAGGGGGPHTDTQYF
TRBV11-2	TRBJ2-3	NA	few	TGTGCCAGCAGCCCAGGGTTCGGGATGGACACAGATACGCAGTATTTT	CASSPGFGMDTDTQYF
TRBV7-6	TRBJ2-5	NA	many	TGTGCCAGCAGCTATACAGGGATGGAGACCCAGTACTTC	CASSYTGMETQYF
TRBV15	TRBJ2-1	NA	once	TGTGCCACCAGCAGAGATGAGGACAATGAGCAGTTCTTC	CATSRDEDNEQFF